This TCR beta chain was identified in a study of human T cells and chemical hapten exposure. For the study at large: Sensitization was performed using 2% DPC on an approximately 2 cm by approximately 2 cm upper inner arm skin site.

In this sample, this clonotype turned up a few times. What it binds is not known. In the library, unique molecular identifiers were attached to individual cDNA molecules. As originally analysed: Ranging from roughly 23,224 to 750,000, TCR counts per sample had a median value of around 94,000. MiXCR, run by TCRdb on the RACE reads, gives a single entry per CDR3 protein. TCRdb, not the original authors, processed these V and J calls. This repertoire shows about 110,000 distinct CDR3 sequences, 9.2% found once; its top ten account for 3% to 3.5%. Notes on the study in general: Expanded TCRs clustered into significantly more large CDR3 similarity groups than controls, the analysis revealed.

As to time point: patch test 2, 6 weeks after DPC sensitization. Treatment meaning: therapeutic diphenylcyclopropenone sensitization with weekly scalp DPC. V lost 5 bases and J lost 0; bases outside the gene matches: 9. The CDR3 loop spans 17 amino acids. From germline, CDR1 is MNHEY and CDR2 SVGEGT. The genes are TRBV6-2 or TRBV6-3 and TRBJ1-4; 7 positions agree with TRBD1. Sequencing used whole blood, obtained in connection with sensitization to the hapten diphenylcyclopropenone (DPC). This TCR was recovered from a middle-aged woman with alopecia areata. Some clones in this sample may be carry-over from other donors' samples. CDR3 in DNA: TGTGCCAGCAGTGCCAGGACAGGACCTGCAACTAATGAAAAACTGTTTTTT. Amino acids: CASSARTGPATNEKLFF.